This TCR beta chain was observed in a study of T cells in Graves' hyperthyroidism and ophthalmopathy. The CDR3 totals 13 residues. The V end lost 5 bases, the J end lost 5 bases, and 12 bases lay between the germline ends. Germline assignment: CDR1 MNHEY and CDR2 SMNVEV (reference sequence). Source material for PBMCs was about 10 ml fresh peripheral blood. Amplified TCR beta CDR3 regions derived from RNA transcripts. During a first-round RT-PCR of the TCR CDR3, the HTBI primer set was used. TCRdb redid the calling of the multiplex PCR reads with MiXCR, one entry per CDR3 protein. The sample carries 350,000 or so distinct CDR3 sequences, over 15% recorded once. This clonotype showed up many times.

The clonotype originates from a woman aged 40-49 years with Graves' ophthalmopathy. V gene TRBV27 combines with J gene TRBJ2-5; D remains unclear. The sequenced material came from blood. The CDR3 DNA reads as TGTGCCAGCAGTCGCACGCTTGGGGAGACCCAGTACTTC. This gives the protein CASSRTLGETQYF.